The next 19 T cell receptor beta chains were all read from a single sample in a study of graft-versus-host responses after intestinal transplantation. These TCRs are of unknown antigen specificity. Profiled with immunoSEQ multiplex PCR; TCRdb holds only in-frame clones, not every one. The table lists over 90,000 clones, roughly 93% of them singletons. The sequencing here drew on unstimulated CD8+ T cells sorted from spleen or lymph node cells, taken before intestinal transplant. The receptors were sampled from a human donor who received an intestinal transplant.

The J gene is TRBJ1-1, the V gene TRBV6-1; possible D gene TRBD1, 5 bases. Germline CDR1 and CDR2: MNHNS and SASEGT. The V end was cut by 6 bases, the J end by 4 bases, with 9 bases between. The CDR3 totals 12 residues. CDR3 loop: CASRKGSTEAFF. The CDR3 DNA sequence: TGTGCCAGCAGGAAGGGGTCCACTGAAGCTTTCTTT.

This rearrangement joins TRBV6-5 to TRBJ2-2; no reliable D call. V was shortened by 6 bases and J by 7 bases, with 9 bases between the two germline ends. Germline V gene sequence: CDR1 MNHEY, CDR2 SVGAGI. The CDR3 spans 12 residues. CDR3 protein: CASRGLNGELFF. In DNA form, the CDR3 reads TGTGCCAGCAGAGGCCTAAACGGGGAGCTGTTTTTT.

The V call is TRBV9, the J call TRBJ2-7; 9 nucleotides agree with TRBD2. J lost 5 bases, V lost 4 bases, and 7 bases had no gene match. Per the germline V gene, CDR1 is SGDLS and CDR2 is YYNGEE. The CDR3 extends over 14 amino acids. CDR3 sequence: CASSLIAGEDEQYF. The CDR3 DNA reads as TGTGCCAGCAGCTTAATAGCGGGGGAGGACGAGCAGTACTTC.

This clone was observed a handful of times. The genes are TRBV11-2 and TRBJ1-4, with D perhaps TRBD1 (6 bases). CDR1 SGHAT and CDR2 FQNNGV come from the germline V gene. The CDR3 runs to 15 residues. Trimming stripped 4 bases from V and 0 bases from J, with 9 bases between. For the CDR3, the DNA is TGTGCCAGCAGCTCTCGGACAGCAACTAATGAAAAACTGTTTTTT. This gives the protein CASSSRTATNEKLFF. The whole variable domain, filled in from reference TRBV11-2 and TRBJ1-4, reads EAGVAQSPRYKIIEKRQSVAFWCNPISGHATLYWYQQILGQGPKLLIQFQNNGVVDDSQLPKDRFSAERLKGVDSTLKIQPAKLEDSAVYLCASSSRTATNEKLFFGSGTQLSVL.

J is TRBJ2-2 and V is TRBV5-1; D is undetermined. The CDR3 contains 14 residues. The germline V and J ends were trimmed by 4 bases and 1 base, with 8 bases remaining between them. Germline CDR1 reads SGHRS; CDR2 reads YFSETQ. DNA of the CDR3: TGCGCCAGCAGCACTACTCAGAACACCGGGGAGCTGTTTTTT. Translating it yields CASSTTQNTGELFF.

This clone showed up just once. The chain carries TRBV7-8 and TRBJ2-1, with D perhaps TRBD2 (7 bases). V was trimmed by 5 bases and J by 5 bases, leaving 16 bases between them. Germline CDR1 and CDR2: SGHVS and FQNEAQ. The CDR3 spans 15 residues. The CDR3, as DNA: TGTGCCAGCAGCCCCCGGGGGGCTTCAAACAATGAGCAGTTCTTC. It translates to CASSPRGASNNEQFF.

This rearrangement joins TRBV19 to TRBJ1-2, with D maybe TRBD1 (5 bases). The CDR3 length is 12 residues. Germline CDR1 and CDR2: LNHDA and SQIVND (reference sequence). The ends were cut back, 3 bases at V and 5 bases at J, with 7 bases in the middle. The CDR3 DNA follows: TGTGCCAGTAGTATTTCAGGGTATGGCTACACCTTC. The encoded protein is CASSISGYGYTF.

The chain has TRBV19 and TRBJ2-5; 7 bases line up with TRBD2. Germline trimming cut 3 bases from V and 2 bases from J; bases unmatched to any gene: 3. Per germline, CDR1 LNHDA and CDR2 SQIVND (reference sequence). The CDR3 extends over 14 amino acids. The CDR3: CASSIAGGQETQYF. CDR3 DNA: TGTGCCAGTAGTATTGCCGGGGGGCAAGAGACCCAGTACTTC.

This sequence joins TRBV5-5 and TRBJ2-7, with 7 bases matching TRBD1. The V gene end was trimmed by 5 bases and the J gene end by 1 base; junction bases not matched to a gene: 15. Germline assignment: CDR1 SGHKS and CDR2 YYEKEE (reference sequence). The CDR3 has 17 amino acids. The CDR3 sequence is CASRPARPGQMSYEQYF. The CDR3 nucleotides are TGTGCCAGCAGACCCGCCCGCCCGGGACAGATGTCCTACGAGCAGTACTTC.

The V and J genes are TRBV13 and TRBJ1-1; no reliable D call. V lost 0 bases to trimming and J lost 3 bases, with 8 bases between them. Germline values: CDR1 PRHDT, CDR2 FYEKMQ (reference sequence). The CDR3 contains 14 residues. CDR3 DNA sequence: TGTGCCAGCAGCTTAGGAGATGTGGACACTGAAGCTTTCTTT. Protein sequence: CASSLGDVDTEAFF.

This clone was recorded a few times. DNA for the CDR3: TGTGCCAGCCTTGGGACCAATGAGCAGTTCTTC. It codes for CASLGTNEQFF. The rearrangement links TRBV19 to TRBJ2-1; tentatively, D is TRBD1 or TRBD2 (5 bases each). The CDR3 is 11 amino acids. V lost 9 bases to trimming and J lost 6 bases, with 9 bases between them. CDR1 is LNHDA and CDR2 is SQIVND in the germline V gene (reference sequence).

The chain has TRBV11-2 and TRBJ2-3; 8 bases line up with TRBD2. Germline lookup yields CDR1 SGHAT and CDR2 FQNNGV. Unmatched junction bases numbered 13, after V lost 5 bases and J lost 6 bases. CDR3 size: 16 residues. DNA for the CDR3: TGTGCCAGCAGCCCGGGAGGGTGGGAAGTAACGGATACGCAGTATTTT. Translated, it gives CASSPGGWEVTDTQYF.

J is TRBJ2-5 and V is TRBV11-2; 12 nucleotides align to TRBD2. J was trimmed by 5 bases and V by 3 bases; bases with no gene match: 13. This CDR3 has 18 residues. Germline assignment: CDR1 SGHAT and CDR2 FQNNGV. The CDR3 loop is CASSFPLAGGANTETQYF. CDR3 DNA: TGTGCCAGCAGCTTCCCGCTAGCGGGGGGGGCTAATACCGAGACCCAGTACTTC.

Here the CDR3 reads CASSSPTGEDEQFF. The CDR3, as DNA: TGTGCCAGCAGCTCGCCGACAGGGGAAGATGAGCAGTTCTTC. V and J are TRBV7-8 and TRBJ2-1; 8 bases align to TRBD1. This CDR3 is 14 amino acids long. Germline V gene data show CDR1 as SGHVS and CDR2 as FQNEAQ. V lost 4 bases to trimming and J lost 8 bases; unmatched junction nucleotides: 7. The complete variable domain, with remaining parts taken from reference TRBV7-8 and TRBJ2-1, reads GAGVSQSPRYKVAKRGQDVALRCDPISGHVSLFWYQQALGQGPEFLTYFQNEAQLDKSGLPSDRFFAERPEGSVSTLKIQRTQQEDSAVYLCASSSPTGEDEQFFGPGTRLTVL.

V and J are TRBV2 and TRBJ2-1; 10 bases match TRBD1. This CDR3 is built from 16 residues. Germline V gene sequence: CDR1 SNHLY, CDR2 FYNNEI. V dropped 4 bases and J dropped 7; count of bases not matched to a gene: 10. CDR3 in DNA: TGTGCCAGCAGTGGCCCACGGACAGGGGGTAAAAATGAGCAGTTCTTC. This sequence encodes CASSGPRTGGKNEQFF.

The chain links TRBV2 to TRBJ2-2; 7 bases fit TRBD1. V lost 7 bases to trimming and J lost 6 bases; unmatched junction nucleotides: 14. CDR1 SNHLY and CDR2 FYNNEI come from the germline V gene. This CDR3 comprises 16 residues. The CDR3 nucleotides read TGTGCCAGCATTACACTAACAGGGGACGGGGCCGGGGAGCTGTTTTTT. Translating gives CASITLTGDGAGELFF.

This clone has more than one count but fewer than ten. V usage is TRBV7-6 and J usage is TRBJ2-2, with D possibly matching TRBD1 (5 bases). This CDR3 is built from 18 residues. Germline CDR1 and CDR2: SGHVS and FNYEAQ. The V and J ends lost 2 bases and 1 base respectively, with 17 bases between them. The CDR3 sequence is CASSLWFRGGENTGELFF. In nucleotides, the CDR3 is TGTGCCAGCAGCTTATGGTTTAGGGGCGGAGAGAACACCGGGGAGCTGTTTTTT.

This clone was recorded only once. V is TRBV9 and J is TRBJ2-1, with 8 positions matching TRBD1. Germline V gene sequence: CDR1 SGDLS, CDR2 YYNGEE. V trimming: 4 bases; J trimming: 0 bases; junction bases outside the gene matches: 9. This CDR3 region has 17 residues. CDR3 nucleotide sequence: TGTGCCAGCAGCCCAGGGGGCCACGATAGCTCCTACAATGAGCAGTTCTTC. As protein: CASSPGGHDSSYNEQFF.

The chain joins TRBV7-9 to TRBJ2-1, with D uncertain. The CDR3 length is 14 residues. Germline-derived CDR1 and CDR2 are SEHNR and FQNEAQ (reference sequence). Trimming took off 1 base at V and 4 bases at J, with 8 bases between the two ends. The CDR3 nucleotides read TGTGCCAGCAGCTTAGTTATCAGGTACAATGAGCAGTTCTTC. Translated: CASSLVIRYNEQFF.